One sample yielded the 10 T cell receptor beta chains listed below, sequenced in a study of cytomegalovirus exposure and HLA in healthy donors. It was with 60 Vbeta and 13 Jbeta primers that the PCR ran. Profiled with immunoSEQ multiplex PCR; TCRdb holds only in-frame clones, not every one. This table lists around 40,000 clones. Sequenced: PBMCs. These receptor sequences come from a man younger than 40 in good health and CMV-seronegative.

For the CDR3, the DNA is TGTGCCAGCTCACCAAGCTCCGCCTTAAATTCACCCCTCCACTTT. Amino acid sequence: CASSPSSALNSPLHF. V is TRBV18 and J is TRBJ1-6; D is unresolved. In germline, CDR1 is KGHSH, CDR2 LQKENI. V lost 2 bases and J lost 7, with 12 bases in between. This CDR3 spans 15 amino acids.

The DNA for the CDR3 is TGTGCCAGTAGTATGGCACAATATGGCTACACCTTC. The encoded protein is CASSMAQYGYTF. The V and J genes are TRBV19 and TRBJ1-2; D not resolved. Deletions cut 3 bases from V and 5 bases from J, with 7 bases between. The germline V gene has CDR1 LNHDA and CDR2 SQIVND (reference sequence). The CDR3 has 12 residues.

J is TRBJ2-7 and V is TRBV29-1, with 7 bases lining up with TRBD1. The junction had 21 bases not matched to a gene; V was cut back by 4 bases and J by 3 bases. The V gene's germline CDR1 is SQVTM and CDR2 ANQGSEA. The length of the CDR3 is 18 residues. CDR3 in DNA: TGCAGCGTTGGGGCGACAGGGCCGCCTAATATATCCCTCTACGAGCAGTACTTC. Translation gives CSVGATGPPNISLYEQYF.

The CDR3 nucleotides are TGCGCCAGCAGCCGAGGCCTGGATACGCAGTATTTT. It specifies CASSRGLDTQYF. This sequence joins TRBV4-1 and TRBJ2-3; the D is unclear. This CDR3 contains 12 residues. CDR1 is MGHRA, CDR2 YSYEKL, per germline. V shed 4 bases and J shed 6 bases, with 8 bases lying between them.

The CDR3 DNA sequence: TGCGCCAGCAGGCGGGTAAATCAGCCCCAGCATTTT. This translates into CASRRVNQPQHF. The V call is TRBV10-2, the J call TRBJ1-5; no clear D. Germline values: CDR1 WSHSY, CDR2 SAAADI. V dropped 6 bases and J dropped 4 bases, with 7 bases sitting between them. CDR3 length: 12 amino acids.

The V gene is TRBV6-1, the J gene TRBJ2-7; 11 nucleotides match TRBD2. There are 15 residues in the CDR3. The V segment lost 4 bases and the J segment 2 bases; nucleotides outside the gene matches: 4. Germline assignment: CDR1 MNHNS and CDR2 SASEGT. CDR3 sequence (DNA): TGTGCCAGCAGTGCGACTAGCGGGACTCCCTACGAGCAGTACTTC. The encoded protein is CASSATSGTPYEQYF.

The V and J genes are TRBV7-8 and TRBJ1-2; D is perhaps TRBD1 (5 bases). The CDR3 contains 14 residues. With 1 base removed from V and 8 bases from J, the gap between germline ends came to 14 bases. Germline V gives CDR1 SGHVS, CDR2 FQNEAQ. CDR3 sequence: CASSLVGGGEGYTF. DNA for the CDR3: TGTGCCAGCAGCTTAGTCGGCGGGGGAGAGGGCTACACCTTC.

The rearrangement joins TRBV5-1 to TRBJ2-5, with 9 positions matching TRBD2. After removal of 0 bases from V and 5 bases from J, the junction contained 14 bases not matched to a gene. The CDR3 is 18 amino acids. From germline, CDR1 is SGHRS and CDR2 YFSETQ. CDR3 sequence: CASSLGPRLADQGETQYF. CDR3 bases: TGCGCCAGCAGCTTGGGGCCAAGACTAGCGGACCAAGGGGAGACCCAGTACTTC. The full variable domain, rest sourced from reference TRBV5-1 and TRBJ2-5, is KAGVTQTPRYLIKTRGQQVTLSCSPISGHRSVSWYQQTPGQGLQFLFEYFSETQRNKGNFPGRFSGRQFSNSRSEMNVSTLELGDSALYLCASSLGPRLADQGETQYFGPGTRLLVL.

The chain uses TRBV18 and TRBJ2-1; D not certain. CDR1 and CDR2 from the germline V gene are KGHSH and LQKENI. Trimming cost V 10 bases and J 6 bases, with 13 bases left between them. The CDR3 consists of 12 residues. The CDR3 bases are TGTGCCAACTCCCCCTCAGGCAATGAGCAGTTCTTC. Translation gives CANSPSGNEQFF.

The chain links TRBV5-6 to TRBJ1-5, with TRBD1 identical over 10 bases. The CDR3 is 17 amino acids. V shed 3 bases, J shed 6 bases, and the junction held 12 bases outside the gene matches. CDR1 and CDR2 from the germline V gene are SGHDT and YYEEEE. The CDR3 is CASSSFGTGAGSQPQHF. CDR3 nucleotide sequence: TGTGCCAGCAGCTCGTTCGGGACAGGGGCTGGTAGTCAGCCCCAGCATTTT. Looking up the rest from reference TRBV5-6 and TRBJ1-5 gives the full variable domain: DAGVTQSPTHLIKTRGQQVTLRCSPKSGHDTVSWYQQALGQGPQFIFQYYEEEERQRGNFPDRFSGHQFPNYSSELNVNALLLGDSALYLCASSSFGTGAGSQPQHFGDGTRLSIL.